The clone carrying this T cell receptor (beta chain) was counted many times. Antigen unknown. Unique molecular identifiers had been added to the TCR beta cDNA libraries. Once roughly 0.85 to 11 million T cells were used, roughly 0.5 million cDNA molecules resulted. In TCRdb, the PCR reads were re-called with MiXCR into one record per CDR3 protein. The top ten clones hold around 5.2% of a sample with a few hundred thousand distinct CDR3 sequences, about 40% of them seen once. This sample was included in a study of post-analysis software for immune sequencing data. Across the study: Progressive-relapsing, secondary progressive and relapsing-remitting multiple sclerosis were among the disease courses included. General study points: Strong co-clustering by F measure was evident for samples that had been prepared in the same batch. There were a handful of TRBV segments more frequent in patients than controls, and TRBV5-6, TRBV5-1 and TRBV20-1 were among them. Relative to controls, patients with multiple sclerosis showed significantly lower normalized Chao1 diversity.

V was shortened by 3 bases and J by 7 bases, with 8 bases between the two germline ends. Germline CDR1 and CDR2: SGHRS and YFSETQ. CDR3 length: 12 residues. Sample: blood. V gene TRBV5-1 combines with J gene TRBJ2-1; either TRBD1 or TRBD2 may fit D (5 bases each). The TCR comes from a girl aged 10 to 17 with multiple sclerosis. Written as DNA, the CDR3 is TGCGCCAGCAGCTGGGGGTCGAATGAGCAGTTCTTC. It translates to CASSWGSNEQFF.